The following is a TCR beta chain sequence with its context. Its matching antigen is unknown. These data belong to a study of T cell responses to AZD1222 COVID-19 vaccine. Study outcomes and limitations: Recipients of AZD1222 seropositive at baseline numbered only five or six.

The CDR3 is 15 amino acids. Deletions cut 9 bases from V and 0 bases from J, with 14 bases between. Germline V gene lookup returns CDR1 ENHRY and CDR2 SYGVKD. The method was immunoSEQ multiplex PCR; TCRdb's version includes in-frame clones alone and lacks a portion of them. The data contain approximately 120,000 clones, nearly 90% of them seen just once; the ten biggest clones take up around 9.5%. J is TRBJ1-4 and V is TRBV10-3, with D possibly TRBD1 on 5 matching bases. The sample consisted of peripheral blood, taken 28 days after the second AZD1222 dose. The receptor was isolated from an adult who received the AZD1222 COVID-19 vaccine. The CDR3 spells CAIRDARATNEKLFF. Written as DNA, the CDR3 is TGTGCCATACGGGACGCCCGTGCAACTAATGAAAAACTGTTTTTT.